This TCR beta chain was sequenced during a study of T cell responses to AZD1222 COVID-19 vaccine. For this clone: Its specificity is not known.

Sequenced by immunoSEQ multiplex PCR; TCRdb stores in-frame clones only, minus some. This table has 100,000 or so clones, about 86% appearing once. The CDR3 has 13 amino acids. V was clipped by 6 bases and J by 2 bases, with 10 bases between them. Whole-study results and caveats: With two AZD1222 doses given, Spike-specific TCR breadth and depth both rose. Only six AZD1222 recipients tested seropositive at baseline.

The sequence was collected from an adult in good health. The chain combines TRBV12-3 or TRBV12-4 with TRBJ1-2; possible D gene TRBD1, 5 bases. This material consisted of peripheral blood, taken on day 0 of AZD1222 vaccination. CDR3 sequence reads: CASRLGGNYGYTF. Here the CDR3 DNA reads TGTGCCAGCAGACTCGGGGGAAACTATGGCTACACCTTC.